One sample yielded the 7 T cell receptor beta chains listed below, sequenced in a study of cytomegalovirus exposure and HLA in healthy donors. The PCR had 60 Vbeta and 13 Jbeta primers. Here immunoSEQ multiplex PCR was the method, and the copy in TCRdb shows in-frame clones only, minus some. Of 120,000 or so clones in the sample, about 81% are singletons; the top ten hold less than 9.5%. The sample taken for sequencing was PBMCs. The receptors originated from a woman aged 45-59 years in good health and CMV-seropositive.

The chain recombines TRBV30 with TRBJ2-3, with a possible D match to TRBD1 (6 bases). Between the trimmed V and J ends, which lost 3 bases and 0 bases, there was a span of 13 bases. CDR1 and CDR2 from the germline V gene are GTSNPN and SVGIG (reference sequence). The length of the CDR3 is 15 residues. The DNA of the CDR3 is TGTGCCTGGAGGGAACAGGGAACTAGCACAGATACGCAGTATTTT. Translated: CAWREQGTSTDTQYF. Together with reference TRBV30 and TRBJ2-3, the CDR3 gives the full variable domain: SQTIHQWPATLVQPVGSPLSLECTVEGTSNPNLYWYRQAAGRGLQLLFYSVGIGQISSEVPQNLSASRPQDRQFILSSKKLLLSDSGFYLCAWREQGTSTDTQYFGPGTRLTVL.

The rearrangement uses TRBV5-5 and TRBJ2-3, with TRBD2 matching over 12 bases. V dropped 0 bases and J dropped 5; count of bases not matched to a gene: 10. The CDR3 is made up of 18 amino acids. Germline V lookup: CDR1 SGHKS, CDR2 YYEKEE (reference sequence). The CDR3 spells CASSLAGLAGGPVDTQYF. The CDR3 region has the DNA TGTGCCAGCAGCTTGGCCGGCCTAGCGGGAGGGCCGGTAGATACGCAGTATTTT.

V usage is TRBV6-1 and J usage is TRBJ1-5; possible D gene TRBD1, 5 bases. This CDR3 spans 14 amino acids. CDR1 and CDR2 (germline): MNHNS, SASEGT. The germline V and J ends were trimmed by 2 bases and 8 bases, with 13 bases remaining between them. The CDR3 coding sequence is TGTGCCAGCAGTGAATTGGGGGGTATTGAGCCCCAGCATTTT. Translated, it gives CASSELGGIEPQHF.

J is TRBJ2-7 and V is TRBV6-1; 7 bases match TRBD1. The CDR3 has 13 amino acids. Trimming at V came to 7 bases and at J to 6 bases, leaving 9 bases not matched to a gene. Germline CDR1 and CDR2: MNHNS and SASEGT. The CDR3 DNA reads as TGTGCCAGCAACTACGACAGGGTAGGCGAGCAGTACTTC. Its protein product is CASNYDRVGEQYF.

V and J are TRBV6-1 and TRBJ1-5, with D hard to call. Trimming removed 6 bases from V and 0 bases from J, with 12 bases in between. This CDR3 comprises 15 residues. The germline CDR1 and CDR2 sequences are MNHNS and SASEGT. CDR3 amino acids: CASRLQYPSNQPQHF. The CDR3 DNA is TGTGCCAGCAGGCTTCAGTACCCTAGCAATCAGCCCCAGCATTTT.

The chain employs TRBV7-2 and TRBJ2-7; TRBD2 aligns across 8 bases. With 5 bases clipped from V and 2 bases from J, the junction kept 8 bases outside the gene matches. The V gene's germline CDR1 is SGHTA and CDR2 FQGNSA. The CDR3 spans 15 residues. DNA for the CDR3: TGTGCCAGCAGCCCCCAGCGGGGGTCCCCCTACGAGCAGTACTTC. As protein: CASSPQRGSPYEQYF.

The V and J genes are TRBV7-2 and TRBJ2-3; D might be TRBD2 (5 bases). The CDR3 runs to 16 residues. Germline V CDR1 and CDR2: SGHTA, FQGNSA. The germline V and J ends were trimmed by 2 bases and 6 bases, with 18 bases remaining between them. The CDR3 nucleotides are TGTGCCAGCAGCTTAAGTAGCGTATACCCGGCGGATACGCAGTATTTT. Translation gives CASSLSSVYPADTQYF.